The 28 T cell receptor beta chains given below trace back to one sample, sequenced in a study of regulatory T cells in long-lasting Graves disease. Time point defined: persistent/refractory GD, antithyroid drugs over 5 years with positive TRAb. From PBMCs, RNA was extracted and then used to make the TCR library. CDR3-region Arm-PCR and iRepertoire HTBI primers produced the TCR beta libraries. TCRdb passed the multiplex PCR reads through MiXCR, listing each CDR3 protein once. The sample consists of approximately 440,000 distinct CDR3 sequences, about a quarter of them appearing once. The starting material was peripheral blood mononuclear cells (PBMCs), obtained when the disease was refractory, from a patient treated with antithyroid drugs. These receptors originate from a female donor with Graves disease.

A remark on this clonotype: The junction departs from the called germline gene at one end, perhaps through a read error. The rearrangement uses TRBV27 and TRBJ2-3, with D unclear. From germline, CDR1 is MNHEY and CDR2 SMNVEV (reference sequence). The CDR3 consists of 14 residues. The CDR3 is CASSLGASTDTQYF. The CDR3 coding sequence is TGCGCCAGCAGCTTGGGTGCTAGCACAGATACGCAGTATTTT.

This sequence joins TRBV6-1 and TRBJ1-1, with TRBD1 as a possible D gene (6 bases). Trimming took 5 bases from V and 3 from J, leaving 19 bases between them. Germline CDR1 reads MNHNS; CDR2 reads SASEGT. The CDR3 covers 16 residues. The CDR3 nucleotides are TGTGCCAGCAGTCGAACAACAGGGACCCCTGACACTGAAGCTTTCTTT. This encodes CASSRTTGTPDTEAFF.

The chain carries TRBV10-3 and TRBJ1-5; D may be TRBD1 (6 bases). This CDR3 region has 15 residues. V lost 2 bases and J 6 bases, leaving 14 bases between the germline ends. Germline V lookup: CDR1 ENHRY, CDR2 SYGVKD. CDR3 protein: CAISEDGRGGQPQHF. The DNA of the CDR3 is TGTGCCATCAGTGAGGATGGCAGGGGAGGTCAGCCCCAGCATTTT.

J is TRBJ1-1 and V is TRBV18; perhaps TRBD1 as D (6 bases). The CDR3 is made up of 14 amino acids. The germline V gene has CDR1 KGHSH and CDR2 LQKENI. Deletions cut 3 bases from V and 4 bases from J, with 12 bases between. CDR3 coding DNA: TGTGCCAGCTCACCTAAACAGGGCGTCACTGAAGCTTTCTTT. Its protein is CASSPKQGVTEAFF. Supplemented by reference TRBV18 and TRBJ1-1, the full variable domain reads NAGVMQNPRHLVRRRGQEARLRCSPMKGHSHVYWYRQLPEEGLKFMVYLQKENIIDESGMPKERFSAEFPKEGPSILRIQQVVRGDSAAYFCASSPKQGVTEAFFGQGTRLTVV.

In this sample, this clonotype turned up many times. The CDR3 reads CASRWTSGRLYEQYF. In DNA form, the CDR3 reads TGTGCCAGCAGGTGGACTAGCGGGAGACTCTACGAGCAGTACTTC. The chain recombines TRBV28 with TRBJ2-7; 13 nucleotides match TRBD2. V was clipped by 6 bases and J by 3 bases; unmatched bases: 5. The CDR3 length is 15 residues. The germline gives CDR1 MDHEN, CDR2 SYDVKM.

The rearrangement joins TRBV4-2 to TRBJ1-1; 9 bases are shared with TRBD1. Germline V gene data show CDR1 as LGHNA and CDR2 as YNFKEQ. The CDR3 is made up of 14 amino acids. The trim removed 5 bases at V and 5 bases at J, leaving 6 bases unmatched. DNA of the CDR3: TGTGCCAGCAGCAAAAGGGACAGGGAGACTGAAGCTTTCTTT. It codes for CASSKRDRETEAFF.

The gene calls are TRBV20-1 and TRBJ1-5; 7 nucleotides match TRBD1. V was pared by 6 bases and J by 8 bases, with 10 bases of the junction left unmatched. The germline CDR1 and CDR2 sequences are DFQATT and SNEGSKA (reference sequence). The CDR3 extends over 13 amino acids. For the CDR3, the DNA is TGCAGTGCGAATGAGGACAGGAAGGAGCCCCAGCATTTT. The encoded protein is CSANEDRKEPQHF.

This chain connects TRBV6-5 to TRBJ1-2, with a possible D match to TRBD1 (5 bases). CDR3 length: 14 amino acids. V was cut by 2 bases and J by 5 bases, with 12 bases left in between. The germline CDR1 and CDR2 sequences are MNHEY and SVGAGI. In DNA, the CDR3 is TGTGCCAGCAGTTACGGGCAGGGCCCATATGGCTACACCTTC. Translating gives CASSYGQGPYGYTF.

The genes are TRBV27 and TRBJ2-3; maybe TRBD1 (5 bases). From germline, CDR1 is MNHEY and CDR2 SMNVEV (reference sequence). V lost 6 bases and J lost 4, with 17 bases in between. The CDR3 loop spans 15 amino acids. The DNA for the CDR3 is TGTGCCAGCAGGGACCTCCGGTGGGGCCCAGATACGCAGTATTTT. It yields the protein CASRDLRWGPDTQYF.

The J gene is TRBJ1-3, the V gene TRBV20-1; D is ambiguous. The CDR3 runs to 16 residues. Trimming pared 5 bases from V and 0 bases from J, leaving 17 bases between. Germline values: CDR1 DFQATT, CDR2 SNEGSKA (reference sequence). This CDR3 reads CSALSGEIDSGNTIYF. The CDR3 DNA is TGCAGTGCTTTGTCAGGCGAAATCGACTCTGGAAACACCATATATTTT.

This clonotype came up many times. The chain employs TRBV2 and TRBJ1-5; 7 bases line up with TRBD1. This CDR3 has 14 residues. CDR1 and CDR2 (germline): SNHLY, FYNNEI. J lost 6 bases, V lost 4 bases, and 6 bases had no gene match. CDR3 amino acids: CASSGDSKGQPQHF. In DNA, the CDR3 is TGTGCCAGCAGTGGGGACAGCAAGGGTCAGCCCCAGCATTTT. Full variable domain (remainder filled in from reference TRBV2 and TRBJ1-5): EPEVTQTPSHQVTQMGQEVILRCVPISNHLYFYWYRQILGQKVEFLVSFYNNEISEKSEIFDDQFSVERPDGSNFTLKIRSTKLEDSAMYFCASSGDSKGQPQHFGDGTRLSIL.

This clonotype came up many times. V gene TRBV7-2 combines with J gene TRBJ2-5, with 12 bases lining up with TRBD2. Trimming at V came to 5 bases and at J to 5 bases, leaving 9 bases not matched to a gene. The CDR3 spans 16 residues. Germline loops: CDR1 SGHTA, CDR2 FQGNSA. The CDR3 sequence: CASSVLAGGPQETQYF. The DNA of the CDR3 is TGTGCCAGCAGCGTACTAGCGGGAGGCCCCCAGGAGACCCAGTACTTC.

This clonotype showed up many times. The chain links TRBV12-3 or TRBV12-4 to TRBJ2-5; 9 positions match TRBD2. V trimming: 3 bases; J trimming: 1 base; junction bases outside the gene matches: 6. The CDR3 runs to 16 residues. The CDR3 DNA follows: TGTGCCAGCAGTTTTTCGACTAGCGGCACCCAAGAGACCCAGTACTTC. It yields the protein CASSFSTSGTQETQYF.

This clonotype was detected a few times. As DNA, the CDR3 is TGTGCCAGCAGCATCACCAACGGACTAGCGGGAGGGCTTGAAGGGTCCTACAATGAGCAGTTCTTC. The encoded protein is CASSITNGLAGGLEGSYNEQFF. The V and J genes are TRBV7-2 and TRBJ2-1; 15 nucleotides match TRBD2. The CDR3 runs to 22 residues. Trimming took 5 bases from V and 1 from J; bases not matched to a gene: 18. Germline loops: CDR1 SGHTA, CDR2 FQGNSA. The full variable domain, completed using reference TRBV7-2 and TRBJ2-1, is GAGVSQSPSNKVTEKGKDVELRCDPISGHTALYWYRQSLGQGLEFLIYFQGNSAPDKSGLPSDRFSAERTGGSVSTLTIQRTQQEDSAVYLCASSITNGLAGGLEGSYNEQFFGPGTRLTVL.

Of note for this clonotype: A much larger clone lies one base from this, so it may be a read error. This CDR3 fails to terminate in the conserved phenylalanine or tryptophan, so it likely reflects a read error. V gene TRBV6-5 combines with J gene TRBJ2-7; possibly TRBD1 for D (7 bases). Trimming shortened V by 2 bases and J by 10 bases, and 18 bases separated the two germline ends. This CDR3 has 14 residues. Germline CDR1 is MNHEY and CDR2 is SVGAGI. The chain's CDR3 is CASSYQGVQGGQYL. CDR3 nucleotides: TGTGCCAGCAGTTACCAAGGAGTCCAGGGGGGACAGTACCTC.

V and J are TRBV7-9 and TRBJ2-5, with D maybe TRBD1 (6 bases). Trimming shortened V by 6 bases and J by 0 bases, and 11 bases separated the two germline ends. Germline V gene sequence: CDR1 SEHNR, CDR2 FQNEAQ (reference sequence). This CDR3 is built from 14 residues. Here the CDR3 DNA reads TGTGCCAGCAGTTTCACAGGGTACCAAGAGACCCAGTACTTC. As protein: CASSFTGYQETQYF.

This clonotype was observed many times. The V and J genes are TRBV6-5 and TRBJ2-5, with a possible D match to TRBD1 (6 bases). The CDR3 has 17 amino acids. The V gene lost 1 base and the J gene lost 4 bases, with 19 bases spanning the gap. CDR1 is MNHEY and CDR2 is SVGAGI in the germline V gene. CDR3 protein: CASSYFPTAWGRETQYF. CDR3 DNA: TGTGCCAGCAGTTACTTCCCCACGGCATGGGGGCGAGAGACCCAGTACTTC.

In this sample, this clonotype turned up a few times. The chain has TRBV19 and TRBJ1-5; 8 bases fit TRBD1. CDR3 length: 14 residues. Looked up from germline, CDR1 is LNHDA and CDR2 is SQIVND (reference sequence). J was trimmed by 6 bases and V by 7 bases; bases with no gene match: 8. CDR3 nucleotides: TGTGCCAGTACCCCCGCGACAGGGGCTCAGCCCCAGCATTTT. Translation gives CASTPATGAQPQHF.

This clonotype was counted ten times or more. The chain couples TRBV5-1 to TRBJ1-1; D is uncertain. V lost 7 bases to trimming and J lost 0 bases, with 10 bases between them. CDR1 and CDR2 from the germline V gene are SGHRS and YFSETQ. This CDR3 has 13 residues. The CDR3 DNA reads TGCGCCAGCTCGACGGATTTGAACACTGAAGCTTTCTTT. This codes for CASSTDLNTEAFF. Together with reference TRBV5-1 and TRBJ1-1, the CDR3 gives the full variable domain: KAGVTQTPRYLIKTRGQQVTLSCSPISGHRSVSWYQQTPGQGLQFLFEYFSETQRNKGNFPGRFSGRQFSNSRSEMNVSTLELGDSALYLCASSTDLNTEAFFGQGTRLTVV.

Many counts were recorded for this clonotype. At one boundary the junction diverges from the germline segment, which might be a read error. The rearrangement uses TRBV5-5 and TRBJ2-5; possible D gene TRBD1, 5 bases. The V gene's germline CDR1 is SGHKS and CDR2 YYEKEE (reference sequence). The CDR3 is 11 residues long. For the CDR3, the DNA is TGTGCCAGCAGCTCCGACTCAGGTGGGGCCTTC. It translates to CASSSDSGGAF.

This clonotype was recorded only once. The chain links TRBV20-1 to TRBJ2-5; 12 bases agree with TRBD2. Germline CDR1 DFQATT, CDR2 SNEGSKA (reference sequence). The CDR3 runs to 18 residues. V dropped 0 bases and J dropped 4; count of bases not matched to a gene: 12. CDR3 amino acids: CSARDFRASGREAETQYF. The CDR3 DNA reads as TGCAGTGCTAGAGATTTCCGGGCTAGCGGGAGGGAGGCAGAGACCCAGTACTTC.

In its sample, this clonotype was seen a few times. Given a much more abundant clone one base away, this may be a read error. The chain combines TRBV2 with TRBJ1-6, with TRBD1 matching over 7 bases. The CDR3 runs 15 residues. CDR1 is SNHLY and CDR2 is FYNNEI in the germline V gene. V was clipped by 8 bases and J by 2 bases; unmatched bases: 6. The DNA of the CDR3 is TGTGCCAGCGGTGCGGACAGGCCCTATAATTCACCCCTCCACTTT. Its protein is CASGADRPYNSPLHF.

The chain combines TRBV6-2 or TRBV6-3 with TRBJ2-1, with D uncertain. V lost 8 bases and J 0 bases, leaving 2 bases between the germline ends. Germline CDR1 reads MNHEY; CDR2 reads SVGEGT. The CDR3 consists of 11 residues. The CDR3 spells CASLSYNEQFF. The CDR3 bases are TGTGCCAGCCTCTCCTACAATGAGCAGTTCTTC.

The table lists this clonotype with many counts. The rearrangement links TRBV9 to TRBJ1-2; 9 bases map to TRBD1. CDR1 is SGDLS, CDR2 YYNGEE, per germline. The J segment lost 0 bases and the V segment lost 3 bases, leaving 3 bases of the junction unmatched. CDR3 length: 15 amino acids. This CDR3 reads CASSDGTGTNYGYTF. CDR3 in DNA: TGTGCCAGCAGCGACGGGACAGGGACTAACTATGGCTACACCTTC. The full variable domain, its missing parts supplied by reference TRBV9 and TRBJ1-2, is DSGVTQTPKHLITATGQRVTLRCSPRSGDLSVYWYQQSLDQGLQFLIQYYNGEERAKGNILERFSAQQFPDLHSELNLSSLELGDSALYFCASSDGTGTNYGYTFGSGTRLTVV.

The sample holds a few counts of this clonotype. The chain combines TRBV2 with TRBJ2-7; D gene ambiguous. Per germline, CDR1 SNHLY and CDR2 FYNNEI. The CDR3 has 11 amino acids. V lost 1 base to trimming and J lost 8 bases, with 6 bases between them. CDR3 amino acids: CASSEGWKQYF. In DNA, the CDR3 is TGTGCCAGCAGTGAAGGGTGGAAGCAGTACTTC.

This clonotype was counted only a few times. The chain has TRBV12-3 or TRBV12-4 and TRBJ2-5; D perhaps matches TRBD2 (7 bases). The CDR3 has 15 residues. V shed 6 bases and J shed 5 bases, with 19 bases lying between them. The CDR3 region is CASSRGLLTGETQYF. In nucleotides, the CDR3 is TGTGCCAGCAGCCGGGGACTATTAACAGGGGAGACCCAGTACTTC.

For this clonotype: A much larger clonotype is one base distant, so this may be a read error. The chain couples TRBV27 to TRBJ1-6; D is ambiguous. The CDR3 length is 15 residues. Germline V CDR1 and CDR2: MNHEY, SMNVEV (reference sequence). In DNA, the CDR3 is TGTGCCAGCAGCCAGACGGGGTTCGATAATCCACCCCTCCACTTT. Translation: CASSQTGFDNPPLHF.

At least ten counts were recorded for this clonotype. The chain links TRBV7-2 to TRBJ2-7, with D uncertain. Germline V gives CDR1 SGHTA, CDR2 FQGNSA. The CDR3 spans 14 residues. Trimming took 5 bases from V and 2 from J, leaving 13 bases between them. The CDR3 region has the DNA TGTGCCAGCAGCCCGGGCAGTAGGGCCTACGAGCAGTACTTC. It yields the protein CASSPGSRAYEQYF. The whole variable domain, filled in from reference TRBV7-2 and TRBJ2-7, reads GAGVSQSPSNKVTEKGKDVELRCDPISGHTALYWYRQSLGQGLEFLIYFQGNSAPDKSGLPSDRFSAERTGGSVSTLTIQRTQQEDSAVYLCASSPGSRAYEQYFGPGTRLTVT.